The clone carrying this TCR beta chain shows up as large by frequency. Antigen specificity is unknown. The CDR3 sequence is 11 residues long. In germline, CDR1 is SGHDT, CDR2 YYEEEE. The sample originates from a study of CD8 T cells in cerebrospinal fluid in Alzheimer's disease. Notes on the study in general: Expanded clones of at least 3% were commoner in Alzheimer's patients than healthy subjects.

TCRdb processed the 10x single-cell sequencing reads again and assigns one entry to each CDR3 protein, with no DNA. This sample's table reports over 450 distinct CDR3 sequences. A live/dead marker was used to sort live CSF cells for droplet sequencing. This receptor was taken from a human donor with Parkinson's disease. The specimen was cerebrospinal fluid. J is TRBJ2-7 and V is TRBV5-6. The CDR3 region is CASSSLYEQYF.